The following is a T cell receptor (beta chain) sequence with its context. Its antigen is undetermined. This record belongs to a study of CD8 T cells in ankylosing spondylitis. Findings and caveats of the study: Ankylosing spondylitis blood appeared to carry a characteristic TCR beta motif of roughly 8 highly homologous variants. Clones that were linked to disease were CD8+ and were relatively rare in peripheral blood. Existing reports had already noted some motif variants in reactive arthritis synovial fluid and blood.

This CDR3 has 14 residues. The germline V gene has CDR1 MNHEY and CDR2 SMNVEV (reference sequence). V was clipped by 5 bases and J by 8 bases, with 16 bases between them. TCRdb recomputed calls from the 5' RACE reads with MiXCR, one row per CDR3 protein. This sample carries 150,000 to 200,000 distinct CDR3 sequences, about 20% of them seen once, and the ten largest clones take 4.3%. This receptor was identified in a male donor aged 5 to 30 with ankylosing spondylitis or in good health (not recorded which). The sequenced sample was blood, either unsorted or a sorted T cell fraction (not recorded which). The rearrangement joins TRBV27 to TRBJ2-1, with D unresolved. The CDR3, as DNA: TGTGCCAGCAGTCCGCTAGGCACTCACCATGAGCAGTTCTTC. Its translation: CASSPLGTHHEQFF.